The entry below gives a single TCR beta chain sequence along with its context. This entry is derived from a study of T cell responses to AZD1222 COVID-19 vaccine. This CDR3 is 13 amino acids long. Germline V gene data show CDR1 as LNHDA and CDR2 as SQIVND (reference sequence). Trimming removed 4 bases at V and 5 bases at J, with 11 bases between. Clones were read by immunoSEQ multiplex PCR, and TCRdb kept only the in-frame ones, dropping some. This sample has more than 100,000 clones; approximately 90% occur once, and the top ten carry roughly 8.4%. The TCR was taken from an adult in good health. The sequenced sample was peripheral blood, obtained on day 0 of AZD1222 vaccination. The V call is TRBV19, the J call TRBJ1-1; D remains unclear. The DNA of the CDR3 is TGTGCCAGTAGTAAGGCGCCCGCTACTGAAGCTTTCTTT. Translated: CASSKAPATEAFF.